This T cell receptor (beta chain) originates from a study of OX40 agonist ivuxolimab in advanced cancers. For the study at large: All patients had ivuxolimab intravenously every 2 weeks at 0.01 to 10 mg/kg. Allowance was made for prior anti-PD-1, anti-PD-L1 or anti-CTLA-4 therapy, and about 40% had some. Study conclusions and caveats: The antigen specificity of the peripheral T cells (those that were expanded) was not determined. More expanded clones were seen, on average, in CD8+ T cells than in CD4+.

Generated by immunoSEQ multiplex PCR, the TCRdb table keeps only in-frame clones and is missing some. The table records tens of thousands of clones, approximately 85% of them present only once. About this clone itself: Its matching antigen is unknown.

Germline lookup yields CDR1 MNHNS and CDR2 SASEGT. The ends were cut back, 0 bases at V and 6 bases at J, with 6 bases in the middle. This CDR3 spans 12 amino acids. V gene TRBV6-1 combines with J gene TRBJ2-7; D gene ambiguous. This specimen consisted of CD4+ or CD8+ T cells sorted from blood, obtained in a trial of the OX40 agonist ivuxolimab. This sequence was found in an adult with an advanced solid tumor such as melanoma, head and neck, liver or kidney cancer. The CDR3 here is CASSEAGFEQYF. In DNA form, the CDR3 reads TGTGCCAGCAGTGAAGCAGGGTTCGAGCAGTACTTC.